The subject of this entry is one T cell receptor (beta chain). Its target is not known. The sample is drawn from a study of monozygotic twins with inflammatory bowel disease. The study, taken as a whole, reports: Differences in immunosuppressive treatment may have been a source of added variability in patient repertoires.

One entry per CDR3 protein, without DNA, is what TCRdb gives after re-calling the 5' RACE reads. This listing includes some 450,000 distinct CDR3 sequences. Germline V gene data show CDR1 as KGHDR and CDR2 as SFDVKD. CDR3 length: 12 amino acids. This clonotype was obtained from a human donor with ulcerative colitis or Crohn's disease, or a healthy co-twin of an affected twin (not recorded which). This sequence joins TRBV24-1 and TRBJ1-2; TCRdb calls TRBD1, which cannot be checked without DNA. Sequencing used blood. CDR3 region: CATRGQGEGYTF.